This T cell receptor (beta chain) stems from a study of tumor and adjacent non-tumor tissue in lung cancer. Turning to the study itself: There were 11 to 13 adenocarcinoma, a couple of squamous cell carcinoma and 1 small cell lung cancer cases. Samples averaged around 4 million productive TCRbeta reads each. General study results and limits: Tumor repertoires had a smaller top 100 clone share than normal lung.

TCRbeta libraries were built with three rounds of nested PCR, modified from ARM-PCR. MiXCR, applied by TCRdb to the multiplex PCR reads, yields one record per CDR3 protein. The table has over 80,000 distinct CDR3 sequences, about 80% seen once; the top ten hold 30%. No cell sorting was done before RNA was extracted from the tissue. The normal lung tissue was taken more than 3 cm from the tumor edge. This clonotype was found once. The antigen is not known. There are 9 residues in the CDR3. The sequencing sample was made of distant non-tumor lung tissue. The rearrangement uses TRBV21-1 and TRBJ2-7; TRBD2 was called by the table and not checked on the DNA. TRBV21-1 is deemed a pseudogene. This TCR was sampled from a man aged 60 to 75 with small cell lung cancer. CDR3 protein: CACSKEGTF. The CDR3 nucleotides read TGTGCCTGCAGCAAAGAGGGCACCTTC.